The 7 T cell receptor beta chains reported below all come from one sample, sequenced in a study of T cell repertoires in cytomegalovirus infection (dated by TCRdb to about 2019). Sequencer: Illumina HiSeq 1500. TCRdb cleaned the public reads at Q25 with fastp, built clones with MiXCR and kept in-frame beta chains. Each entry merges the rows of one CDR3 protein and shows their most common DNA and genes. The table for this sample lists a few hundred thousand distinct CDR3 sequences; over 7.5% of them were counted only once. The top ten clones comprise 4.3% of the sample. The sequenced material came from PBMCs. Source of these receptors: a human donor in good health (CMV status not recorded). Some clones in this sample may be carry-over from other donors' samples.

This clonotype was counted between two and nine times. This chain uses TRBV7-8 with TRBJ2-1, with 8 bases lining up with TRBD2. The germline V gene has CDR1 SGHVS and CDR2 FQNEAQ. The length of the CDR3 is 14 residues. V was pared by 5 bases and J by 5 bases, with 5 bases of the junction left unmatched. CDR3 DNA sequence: TGTGCCAGCAGCCGCGGGGGGACAAACAATGAGCAGTTCTTC. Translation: CASSRGGTNNEQFF.

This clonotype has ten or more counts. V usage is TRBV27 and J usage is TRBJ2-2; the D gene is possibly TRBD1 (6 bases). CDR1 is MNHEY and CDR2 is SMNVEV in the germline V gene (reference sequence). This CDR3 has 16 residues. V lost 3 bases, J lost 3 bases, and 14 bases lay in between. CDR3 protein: CASSLAGQRDTGELFF. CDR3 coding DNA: TGTGCCAGCAGTTTGGCTGGACAGAGAGACACCGGGGAGCTGTTTTTT.

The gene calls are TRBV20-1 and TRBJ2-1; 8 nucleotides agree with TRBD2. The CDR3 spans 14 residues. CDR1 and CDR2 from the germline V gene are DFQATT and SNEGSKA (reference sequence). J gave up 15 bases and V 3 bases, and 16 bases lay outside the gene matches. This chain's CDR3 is CSAREPPGTRDPFF. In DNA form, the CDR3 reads TGCAGTGCTAGGGAGCCACCAGGGACTAGGGATCCGTTCTTC.

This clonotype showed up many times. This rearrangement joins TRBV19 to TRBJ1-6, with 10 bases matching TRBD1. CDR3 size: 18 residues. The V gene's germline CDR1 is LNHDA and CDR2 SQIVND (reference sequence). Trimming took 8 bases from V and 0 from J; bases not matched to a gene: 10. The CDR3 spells CASRPGTGVISYNSPLHF. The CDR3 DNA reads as TGTGCCAGTCGCCCCGGGACAGGGGTCATCTCCTATAATTCACCCCTCCACTTT.

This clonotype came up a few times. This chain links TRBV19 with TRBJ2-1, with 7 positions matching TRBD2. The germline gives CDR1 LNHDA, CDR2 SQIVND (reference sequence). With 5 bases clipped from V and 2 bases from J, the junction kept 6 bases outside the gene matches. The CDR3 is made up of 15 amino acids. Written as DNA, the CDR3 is TGTGCCAGTAGTCTCCCGGGAGGCCCCTACAATGAGCAGTTCTTC. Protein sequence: CASSLPGGPYNEQFF.

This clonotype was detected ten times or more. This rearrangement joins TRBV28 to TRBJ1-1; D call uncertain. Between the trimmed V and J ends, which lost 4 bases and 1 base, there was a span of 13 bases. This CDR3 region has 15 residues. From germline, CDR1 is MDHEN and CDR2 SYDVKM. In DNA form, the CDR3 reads TGTGCCAGCAGTTCCACGCACAGCTGGAACACTGAAGCTTTCTTT. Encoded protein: CASSSTHSWNTEAFF.

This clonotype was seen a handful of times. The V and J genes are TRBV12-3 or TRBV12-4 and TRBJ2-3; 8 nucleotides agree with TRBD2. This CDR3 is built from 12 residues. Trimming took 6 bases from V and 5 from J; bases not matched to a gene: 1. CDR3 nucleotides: TGTGCCAGCAGGAGCGGGGGAGATACGCAGTATTTT. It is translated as CASRSGGDTQYF.